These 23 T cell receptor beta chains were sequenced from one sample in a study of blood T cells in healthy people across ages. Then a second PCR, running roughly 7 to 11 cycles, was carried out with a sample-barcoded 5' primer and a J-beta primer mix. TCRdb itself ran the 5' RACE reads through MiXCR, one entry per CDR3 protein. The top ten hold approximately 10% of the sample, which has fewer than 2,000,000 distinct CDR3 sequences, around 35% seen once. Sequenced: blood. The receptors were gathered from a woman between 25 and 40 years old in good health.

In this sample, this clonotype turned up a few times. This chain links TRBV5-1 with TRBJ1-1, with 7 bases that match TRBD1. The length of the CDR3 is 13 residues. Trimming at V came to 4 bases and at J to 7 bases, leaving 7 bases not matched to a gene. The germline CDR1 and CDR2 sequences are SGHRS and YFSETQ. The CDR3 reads CASSPRGTREAFF. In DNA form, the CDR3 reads TGCGCCAGCAGCCCCAGGGGGACCCGTGAAGCTTTCTTT.

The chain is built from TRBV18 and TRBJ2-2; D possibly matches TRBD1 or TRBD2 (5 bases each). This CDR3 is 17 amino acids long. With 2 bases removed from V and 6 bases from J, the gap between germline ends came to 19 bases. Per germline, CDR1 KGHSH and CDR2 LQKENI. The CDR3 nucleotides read TGTGCCAGCTCACCAGACAGACTGAACGTCGGGGCCGGGGAGCTGTTTTTT. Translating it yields CASSPDRLNVGAGELFF.

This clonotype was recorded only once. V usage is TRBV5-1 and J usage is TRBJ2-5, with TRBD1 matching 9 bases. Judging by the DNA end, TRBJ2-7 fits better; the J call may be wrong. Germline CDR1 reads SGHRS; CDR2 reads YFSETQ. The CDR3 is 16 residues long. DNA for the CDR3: TGCGCCAGCAGCTTGCAGGGACAGGGCTTTGGCCACGAGCAGTACTTC. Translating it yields CASSLQGQGFGHEQYF.

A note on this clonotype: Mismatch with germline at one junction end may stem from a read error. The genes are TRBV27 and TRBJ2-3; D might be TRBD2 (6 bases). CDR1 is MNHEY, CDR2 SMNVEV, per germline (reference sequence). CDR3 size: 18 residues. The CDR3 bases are TGTGCCGGCAGTGAGCACCGTGGGACTTTCAGGGCGACAGATACGCAGTATTTT. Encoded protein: CAGSEHRGTFRATDTQYF.

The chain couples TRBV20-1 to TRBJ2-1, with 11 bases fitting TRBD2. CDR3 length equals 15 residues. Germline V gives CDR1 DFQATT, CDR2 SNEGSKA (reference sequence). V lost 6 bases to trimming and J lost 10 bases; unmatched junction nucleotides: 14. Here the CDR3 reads CSAARASGGSWEQFF. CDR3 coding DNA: TGCAGTGCCGCCCGGGCTAGCGGGGGGTCGTGGGAGCAGTTCTTC.

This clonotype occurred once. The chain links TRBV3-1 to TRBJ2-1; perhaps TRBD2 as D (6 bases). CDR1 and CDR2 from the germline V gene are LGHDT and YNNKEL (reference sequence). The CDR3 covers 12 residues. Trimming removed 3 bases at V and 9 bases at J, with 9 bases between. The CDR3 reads CASSQRRVEQFF. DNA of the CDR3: TGTGCCAGCAGCCAGAGGAGGGTTGAGCAGTTCTTC.

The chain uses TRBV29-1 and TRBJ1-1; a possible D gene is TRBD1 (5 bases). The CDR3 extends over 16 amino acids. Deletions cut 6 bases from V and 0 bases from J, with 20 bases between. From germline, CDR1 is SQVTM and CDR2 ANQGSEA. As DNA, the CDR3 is TGCAGCGTCACCACCCTGGGGGTAATAATGAACACTGAAGCTTTCTTT. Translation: CSVTTLGVIMNTEAFF.

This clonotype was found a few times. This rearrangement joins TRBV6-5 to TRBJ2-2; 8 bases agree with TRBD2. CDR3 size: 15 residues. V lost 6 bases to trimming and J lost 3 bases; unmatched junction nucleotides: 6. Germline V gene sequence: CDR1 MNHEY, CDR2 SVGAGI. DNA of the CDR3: TGTGCCAGCAGAACCGGGACTAGAGACACCGGGGAGCTGTTTTTT. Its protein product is CASRTGTRDTGELFF.

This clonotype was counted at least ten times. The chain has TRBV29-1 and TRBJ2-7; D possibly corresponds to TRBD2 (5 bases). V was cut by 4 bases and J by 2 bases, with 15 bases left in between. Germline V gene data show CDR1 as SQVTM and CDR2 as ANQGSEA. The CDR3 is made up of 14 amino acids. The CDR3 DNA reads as TGCAGCGTTGCTCGGACGGGGTGGGCCTACGAGCAGTACTTC. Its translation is CSVARTGWAYEQYF.

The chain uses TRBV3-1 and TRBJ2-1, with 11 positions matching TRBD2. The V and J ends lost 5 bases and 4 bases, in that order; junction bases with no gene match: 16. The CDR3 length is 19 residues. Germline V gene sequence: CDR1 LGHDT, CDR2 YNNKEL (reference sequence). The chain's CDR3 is CASSTVGGIAGGWYNEQFF. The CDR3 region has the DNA TGTGCCAGCAGCACAGTTGGAGGGATAGCGGGAGGGTGGTACAATGAGCAGTTCTTC.

CDR3 amino acids: CARSLVPLVGAGGYTF. In DNA, the CDR3 is TGTGCCAGAAGCCTGGTGCCTTTGGTAGGCGCGGGTGGCTACACCTTC. This chain joins TRBV5-3 and TRBJ1-2, with D uncertain. TRBV5-3 is an ORF, and what it does is uncertain. With 4 bases removed from V and 7 bases from J, the gap between germline ends came to 23 bases. The CDR3 is made up of 16 amino acids.

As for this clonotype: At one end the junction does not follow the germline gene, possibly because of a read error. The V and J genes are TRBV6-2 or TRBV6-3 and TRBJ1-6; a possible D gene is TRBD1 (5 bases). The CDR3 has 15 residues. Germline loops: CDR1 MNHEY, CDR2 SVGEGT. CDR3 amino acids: CANSYAGHRNSPLHF. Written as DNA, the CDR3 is TGTGCCAACAGTTATGCCGGACACCGGAATTCACCCCTCCACTTT.

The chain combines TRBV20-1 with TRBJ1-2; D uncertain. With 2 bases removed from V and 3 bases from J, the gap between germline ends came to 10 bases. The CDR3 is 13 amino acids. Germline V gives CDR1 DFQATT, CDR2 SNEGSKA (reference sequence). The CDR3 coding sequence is TGCAGTGCTAGAATCCGGGGTGACTATGGCTACACCTTC. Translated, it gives CSARIRGDYGYTF.

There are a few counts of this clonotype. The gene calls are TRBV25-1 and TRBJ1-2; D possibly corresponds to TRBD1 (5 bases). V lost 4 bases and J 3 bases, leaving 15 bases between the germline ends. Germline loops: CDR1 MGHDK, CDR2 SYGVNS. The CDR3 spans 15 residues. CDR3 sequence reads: CASSGRGEQHYGYTF. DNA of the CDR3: TGTGCCAGCAGTGGACGAGGGGAACAGCACTATGGCTACACCTTC.

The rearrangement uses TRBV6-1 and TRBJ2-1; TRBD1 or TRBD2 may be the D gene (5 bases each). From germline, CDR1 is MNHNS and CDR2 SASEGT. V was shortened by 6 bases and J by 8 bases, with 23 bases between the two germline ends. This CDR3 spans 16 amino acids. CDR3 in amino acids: CASSETGPWAEDEQFF. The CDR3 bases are TGTGCCAGCAGCGAAACGGGACCCTGGGCAGAGGATGAGCAGTTCTTC.

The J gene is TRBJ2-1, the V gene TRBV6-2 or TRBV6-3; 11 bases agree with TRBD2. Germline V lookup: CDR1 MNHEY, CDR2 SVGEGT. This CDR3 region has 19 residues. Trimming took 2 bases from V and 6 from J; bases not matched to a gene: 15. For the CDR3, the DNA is TGTGCCAGCAGTTACCGAGCTAGCGGGGGGCCAATGGACCCCAATGAGCAGTTCTTC. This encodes CASSYRASGGPMDPNEQFF.

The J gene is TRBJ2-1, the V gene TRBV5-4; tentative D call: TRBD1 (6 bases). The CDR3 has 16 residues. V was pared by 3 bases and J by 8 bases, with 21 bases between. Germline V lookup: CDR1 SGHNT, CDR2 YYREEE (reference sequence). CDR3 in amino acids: CASSSGTTFIEDEQFF. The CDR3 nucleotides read TGTGCCAGCAGCTCCGGGACAACATTTATAGAGGATGAGCAGTTCTTC.

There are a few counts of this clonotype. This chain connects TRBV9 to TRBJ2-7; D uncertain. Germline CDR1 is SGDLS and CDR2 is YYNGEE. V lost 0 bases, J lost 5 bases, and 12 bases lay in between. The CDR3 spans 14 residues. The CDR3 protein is CASSVGTATDEQYF. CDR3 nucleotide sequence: TGTGCCAGCAGCGTAGGAACAGCTACGGACGAGCAGTACTTC.

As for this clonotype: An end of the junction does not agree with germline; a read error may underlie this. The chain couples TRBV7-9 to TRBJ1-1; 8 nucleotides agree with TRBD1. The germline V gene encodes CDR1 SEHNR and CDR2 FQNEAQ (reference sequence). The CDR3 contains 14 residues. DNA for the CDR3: TGTGTCAGCAGCGCCCGACAGGGGACCACTGAAGCTTTCTTT. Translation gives CVSSARQGTTEAFF.

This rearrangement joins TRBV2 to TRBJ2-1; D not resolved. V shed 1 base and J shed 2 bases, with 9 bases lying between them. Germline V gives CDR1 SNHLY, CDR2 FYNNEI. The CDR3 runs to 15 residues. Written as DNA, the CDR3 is TGTGCCAGCAGTGAAGGATCGATTACCTACAATGAGCAGTTCTTC. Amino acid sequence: CASSEGSITYNEQFF.

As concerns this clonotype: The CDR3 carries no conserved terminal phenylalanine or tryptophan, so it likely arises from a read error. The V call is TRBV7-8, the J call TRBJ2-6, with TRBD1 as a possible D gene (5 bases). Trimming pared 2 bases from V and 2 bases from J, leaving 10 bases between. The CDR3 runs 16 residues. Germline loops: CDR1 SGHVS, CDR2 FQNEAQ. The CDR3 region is CASSLSQTAGANVLTV. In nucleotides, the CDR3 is TGTGCCAGCAGCTTATCGCAGACAGCTGGGGCCAACGTCCTGACTGTC.

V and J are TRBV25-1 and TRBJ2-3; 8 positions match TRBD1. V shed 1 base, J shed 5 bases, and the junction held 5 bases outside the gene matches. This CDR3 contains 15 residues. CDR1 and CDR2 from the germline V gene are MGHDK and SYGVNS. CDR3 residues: CASSEFRGRGDTQYF. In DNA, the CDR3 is TGTGCCAGCAGTGAATTCAGGGGGCGTGGAGATACGCAGTATTTT.

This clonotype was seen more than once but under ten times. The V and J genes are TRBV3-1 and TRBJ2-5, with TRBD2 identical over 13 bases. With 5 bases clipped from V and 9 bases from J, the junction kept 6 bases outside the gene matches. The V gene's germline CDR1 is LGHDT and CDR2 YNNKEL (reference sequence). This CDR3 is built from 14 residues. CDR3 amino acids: CASSARTSGGPQYF. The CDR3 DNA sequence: TGTGCCAGCAGCGCCCGGACTAGCGGGGGCCCCCAGTACTTC.